The rows below give T cell receptor beta chains drawn from one sample of a study of cytomegalovirus exposure and HLA in healthy donors. Here immunoSEQ multiplex PCR was the method, and the copy in TCRdb shows in-frame clones only, minus some. The data hold some 110,000 clones, with 8.5% to 10% observed a single time. Sequencing was performed on PBMCs. Receptor source: a young man in good health and CMV-seronegative. The CDR3 runs from the conserved cysteine through the conserved F or W. The D gene is left open where the match is weak. Expanded clones get a size class; other rows say once, few or many, or leave the size out.

J: TRBJ2-6
size: .
V: TRBV27
D: .
CDR3: CASSPTTGYPGANVLTF
DNA: TGTGCCAGCAGTCCTACCACAGGGTACCCTGGGGCCAACGTCCTGACTTTC

J: TRBJ2-7
size: few
V: TRBV28
D: .
CDR3: CASSLWGSYEQYF
DNA: TGTGCCAGCAGTTTATGGGGCAGCTACGAGCAGTACTTC

J: TRBJ2-3
size: .
V: TRBV13
D: TRBD2
CDR3: CASSSEGTSGVSDTQYF
DNA: TGTGCCAGCAGCTCAGAAGGGACTAGCGGGGTCTCAGATACGCAGTATTTT

J: TRBJ2-5
size: .
V: TRBV5-1
D: TRBD2
CDR3: CASSLRPSGGQETQYF
DNA: TGCGCCAGCAGCTTGAGGCCTAGCGGGGGCCAAGAGACCCAGTACTTC

J: TRBJ1-5
size: .
V: TRBV19
D: .
CDR3: CASRGGEQPQHF
DNA: TGTGCTTCTAGGGGCGGCGAGCAGCCCCAGCATTTT

J: TRBJ1-2
size: few
V: TRBV4-3
D: .
CDR3: CASSQDGSPGYGYTF
DNA: TGCGCCAGCAGCCAAGATGGCTCCCCGGGCTATGGCTACACCTTC

J: TRBJ2-3
size: .
V: TRBV2
D: TRBD2
CDR3: CASSGIAGGFTDTQYF
DNA: TGTGCCAGCAGTGGCATAGCGGGAGGGTTCACAGATACGCAGTATTTT

J: TRBJ2-5
size: few
V: TRBV6-5
D: TRBD1
CDR3: CASSYSGQGSGETQYF
DNA: TGTGCCAGCAGTTACTCCGGACAGGGCAGTGGAGAGACCCAGTACTTC

J: TRBJ2-5
size: .
V: TRBV5-4
D: .
CDR3: CASSLRLGATETQYF
DNA: TGTGCCAGCAGCTTACGACTAGGGGCCACAGAGACCCAGTACTTC

J: TRBJ1-1
size: few
V: TRBV5-4
D: TRBD1
CDR3: CASSTETGVNTEAFF
DNA: TGTGCCAGCAGCACTGAAACAGGGGTTAACACTGAAGCTTTCTTT

J: TRBJ2-3
size: few
V: TRBV5-4
D: TRBD2
CDR3: CASSSTSGFFTDTQYF
DNA: TGTGCCAGCAGCTCGACTAGCGGGTTCTTCACAGATACGCAGTATTTT

J: TRBJ2-3
size: .
V: TRBV9
D: TRBD2
CDR3: CASSTSGGAGTDTQYF
DNA: TGTGCCAGCAGCACAAGCGGGGGGGCCGGCACAGATACGCAGTATTTT

J: TRBJ1-2
size: many
V: TRBV7-2
D: TRBD1
CDR3: CASSLLQGDYGYTF
DNA: TGTGCCAGCAGCTTACTGCAGGGGGACTATGGCTACACCTTC

J: TRBJ2-1
size: .
V: TRBV20-1
D: TRBD1
CDR3: CREDRELF
DNA: TGCAGGGAGGACAGGGAGCTCTTC

J: TRBJ1-2
size: .
V: TRBV27
D: .
CDR3: CASSSAGGGYTF
DNA: TGTGCCAGCAGTTCTGCCGGCGGGGGCTACACCTTC

J: TRBJ2-2
size: .
V: TRBV7-7
D: .
CDR3: CASSLAHRANGELFF
DNA: TGTGCTAGCAGCTTAGCCCACAGGGCAAACGGGGAGCTGTTTTTT

J: TRBJ2-7
size: few
V: TRBV7-6
D: .
CDR3: CASSLDSTYEQYF
DNA: TGTGCCAGCAGCTTGGACAGTACCTACGAGCAGTACTTC

J: TRBJ1-6
size: many
V: TRBV7-8
D: .
CDR3: CASSLVGGSSYNSPLHF
DNA: TGTGCCAGCAGCTTAGTCGGGGGTAGCTCCTATAATTCACCCCTCCACTTT

J: TRBJ1-6
size: few
V: TRBV5-4
D: .
CDR3: CASSSRDSNSPLHF
DNA: TGTGCCAGCAGCTCCAGGGACTCAAATTCACCCCTCCACTTT

J: TRBJ2-2
size: few
V: TRBV29-1
D: TRBD1
CDR3: CSVEEPGGQENTGELFF
DNA: TGCAGCGTTGAAGAACCCGGAGGACAGGAGAACACCGGGGAGCTGTTTTTT

J: TRBJ2-3
size: .
V: TRBV12-2
D: .
CDR3: CASRFPLAGGPPQYF
DNA: TGTGCAAGTCGCTTTCCTCTAGCGGGAGGGCCCCCGCAGTATTTT

J: TRBJ2-2
size: few
V: TRBV9
D: .
CDR3: CASSVEPGELFF
DNA: TGTGCCAGCAGCGTAGAGCCCGGGGAGCTGTTTTTT

J: TRBJ1-2
size: .
V: TRBV7-9
D: .
CDR3: CASSATLEAAQRGYTF
DNA: TGTGCCAGCAGCGCCACCCTCGAGGCAGCCCAGAGGGGCTACACCTTC

J: TRBJ1-1
size: .
V: TRBV27
D: .
CDR3: CASSPLAVATEAFF
DNA: TGTGCCAGCAGTCCCTTGGCAGTGGCCACTGAAGCTTTCTTT

J: TRBJ1-4
size: few
V: TRBV4-1
D: TRBD1
CDR3: CASSQEGTGREKLFF
DNA: TGCGCCAGCAGCCAAGAGGGGACAGGGCGGGAAAAACTGTTTTTT

J: TRBJ2-7
size: .
V: TRBV30
D: TRBD1
CDR3: CAWSLGTGGEEQYF
DNA: TGTGCCTGGAGCCTCGGGACAGGGGGCGAAGAGCAGTACTTC

J: TRBJ2-3
size: .
V: TRBV5-8
D: .
CDR3: CASSFVTDTQYF
DNA: TGTGCCAGCAGCTTCGTCACAGATACGCAGTATTTT

J: TRBJ1-1
size: .
V: TRBV5-6
D: .
CDR3: CASAAREMNTEAFF
DNA: TGTGCCAGCGCGGCCCGGGAAATGAACACTGAAGCTTTCTTT

J: TRBJ2-7
size: .
V: TRBV19
D: .
CDR3: CASSSPGTHSYEQYF
DNA: TGTGCCAGTAGTAGCCCCGGGACACACTCCTACGAGCAGTACTTC

J: TRBJ2-3
size: few
V: TRBV7-8
D: .
CDR3: CASSGGLNTQYF
DNA: TGTGCCAGCAGCGGAGGACTAAATACGCAGTATTTT